The 18 T cell receptor beta chains below all came from one sample that was sequenced in a study of T cells expressing NK-cell markers (dated by TCRdb to about 2020). The library was built by means of 5' RACE. The run used an Illumina HiSeq 2000. Based on TCRdb reprocessing of the reads, there is one entry per CDR3 protein sequence, and DNA is missing. This sample's records show a few hundred thousand distinct CDR3 sequences. Together, the top ten hold roughly 5.2% of the sample. Sequencing was performed on blood T cells: a sorted CD56 or NKG2C T cell subset, CD4+ or CD8+ T cells, or bulk PBMC T cells (not recorded which). These receptors were taken from a man aged 18-75 years in good health.

This chain uses TRBV6-1 with TRBJ1-2; without DNA, the TCRdb call of TRBD1 cannot be checked. CDR3 length equals 13 residues. Germline V gene data show CDR1 as MNHNS and CDR2 as SASEGT. The CDR3 loop is CASSRTGNYGYTF.

V gene TRBV12-3 or TRBV12-4 combines with J gene TRBJ1-2; the D gene TCRdb calls, TRBD1, cannot be checked with no DNA. This CDR3 spans 12 amino acids. The CDR3 sequence is CASSPHLDGYTF.

The V and J genes are TRBV27 and TRBJ2-7; TCRdb calls TRBD1, which cannot be checked without DNA. This CDR3 contains 15 residues. In germline, CDR1 is MNHEY, CDR2 SMNVEV (reference sequence). The CDR3 here is CASSLNYRGPEEQYF.

J is TRBJ2-1 and V is TRBV12-3 or TRBV12-4; TCRdb gives TRBD1 as the D gene, but with no DNA this cannot be confirmed. This CDR3 contains 12 residues. The CDR3 sequence: CASSKSGGMLFF.

The chain joins TRBV20-1 to TRBJ2-2; TCRdb outputs TRBD1, but without DNA this stays unchecked. Germline V lookup: CDR1 DFQATT, CDR2 SNEGSKA (reference sequence). This CDR3 comprises 16 residues. The CDR3 spells CSARDPQGADTGELFF.

V gene TRBV29-1 combines with J gene TRBJ2-1; TCRdb's D gene call, TRBD1, goes unchecked for lack of DNA. Germline-derived CDR1 and CDR2 are SQVTM and ANQGSEA. This CDR3 comprises 13 residues. The CDR3 is CSSRDTTYNEQFF.

This chain's CDR3 is CSVEAFDGEQFF. The V and J genes are TRBV29-1 and TRBJ2-1. Germline values: CDR1 SQVTM, CDR2 ANQGSEA. The CDR3 spans 12 residues.

The chain couples TRBV2 to TRBJ1-1. The CDR3 consists of 12 residues. Germline V gene data show CDR1 as SNHLY and CDR2 as FYNNEI. The CDR3 loop is CASGGSRGEAFF.

V and J are TRBV5-1 and TRBJ2-5. Germline V gives CDR1 SGHRS, CDR2 YFSETQ. This CDR3 has 11 residues. The CDR3 spells CASSMEETQYF.

The chain links TRBV6-1 to TRBJ2-3; the TCRdb D gene call, TRBD2, has no DNA to confirm it. CDR1 is MNHNS, CDR2 SASEGT, per germline. This CDR3 contains 16 residues. CDR3 sequence: CASRSHLAGVTDTQYF.

The chain couples TRBV4-1 to TRBJ1-1; the D gene TCRdb calls, TRBD1, cannot be checked with no DNA. Germline CDR1 and CDR2: MGHRA and YSYEKL. The CDR3 extends over 15 amino acids. This CDR3 reads CASSQGPGQGFEAFF.

The gene calls are TRBV11-3 and TRBJ2-2; without DNA, the TCRdb call of TRBD1 cannot be checked. Germline V gene lookup returns CDR1 SGHNT and CDR2 YENEEA. CDR3 length: 15 residues. Here the CDR3 reads CASSLGGGPSGELFF.

The chain uses TRBV29-1 and TRBJ2-1; TCRdb selects TRBD1, and the lack of DNA leaves this call unchecked. The CDR3 extends over 13 amino acids. CDR1 SQVTM and CDR2 ANQGSEA come from the germline V gene. The CDR3 spells CSVDGTGLWEQFF.

The genes are TRBV28 and TRBJ1-5; TCRdb calls TRBD1, which cannot be checked without DNA. There are 12 residues in the CDR3. Germline CDR1 MDHEN, CDR2 SYDVKM. CDR3 in amino acids: CASRPPNQPQHF.

The genes are TRBV24-1 and TRBJ2-7. Germline V gene sequence: CDR1 KGHDR, CDR2 SFDVKD. The CDR3 extends over 14 amino acids. The chain's CDR3 is CATSDRKDGYEQYF.

The gene calls are TRBV3-1 and TRBJ2-5; the TCRdb D gene call, TRBD2, has no DNA to confirm it. Germline V CDR1 and CDR2: LGHDT, YNNKEL (reference sequence). CDR3 length equals 15 residues. The CDR3 reads CASSQDLAGGSPQYF.

This sequence joins TRBV11-3 and TRBJ2-1. The germline V gene encodes CDR1 SGHNT and CDR2 YENEEA. The CDR3 spans 13 residues. The CDR3 is CASSLGVWGEQFF.

This chain links TRBV20-1 with TRBJ2-3. Germline assignment: CDR1 DFQATT and CDR2 SNEGSKA (reference sequence). The CDR3 totals 16 residues. CDR3 region: CSARVGRKANTDTQYF.